The 8 T cell receptor beta chains below come from one sample, sequenced in a study of beta chain features in type 1 diabetes. Antigen specificity for these receptors is unknown. Expressed TCRB transcripts were sequenced because the isolated RNA had all been reverse transcribed beforehand. Only in-frame clones appear in the TCRdb table, and some are missing; sequencing was by immunoSEQ multiplex PCR. This table holds 150,000 to 200,000 clones, about 7.9% found once. Study-wide points: When Type 1 diabetes patients were examined, their TCRB CDR3s proved moderately but significantly shorter in all four CD4+ subsets.

What was sequenced was central memory CD4+ T cells from blood. The receptor set was obtained from a man younger than 30 with type 1 diabetes.

This clone has at least ten counts. J is TRBJ2-1 and V is TRBV7-2, with 9 bases identical to TRBD2. CDR3 length: 15 amino acids. Germline CDR1 reads SGHTA; CDR2 reads FQGNSA. J gave up 7 bases and V 3 bases, and 7 bases lay outside the gene matches. The CDR3 region has the DNA TGTGCCAGCAGCTTGGCGGGGGGGGTTAGGAATGAGCAGTTCTTC. The encoded protein is CASSLAGGVRNEQFF. Combining the CDR3 with reference TRBV7-2 and TRBJ2-1 gives the whole variable domain GAGVSQSPSNKVTEKGKDVELRCDPISGHTALYWYRQSLGQGLEFLIYFQGNSAPDKSGLPSDRFSAERTGGSVSTLTIQRTQQEDSAVYLCASSLAGGVRNEQFFGPGTRLTVL.

V usage is TRBV6-6 and J usage is TRBJ1-1, with D hard to call. The CDR3 is made up of 13 amino acids. The germline V gene has CDR1 MNHNY and CDR2 SVGAGI (reference sequence). Trimming removed 2 bases at V and 7 bases at J, with 11 bases between. CDR3 residues: CASSYQVGGEAFF. The DNA of the CDR3 is TGTGCCAGCAGTTACCAGGTCGGTGGTGAAGCTTTCTTT.

The chain links TRBV9 to TRBJ2-2, with D possibly TRBD2 on 6 matching bases. Trimming left V 0 bases short and J 6 bases short, with 15 bases between. Germline V gene sequence: CDR1 SGDLS, CDR2 YYNGEE. The CDR3 length is 16 residues. As DNA, the CDR3 is TGTGCCAGCAGCGTAGGCAGGGAGGAAGTAGCCGGGGAGCTGTTTTTT. This encodes CASSVGREEVAGELFF.

This clone has more than one count but fewer than ten. This may stem from a read error, because a much larger clone lies one nucleotide away. The chain recombines TRBV28 with TRBJ1-2, with TRBD1 identical over 9 bases. There are 14 residues in the CDR3. CDR1 and CDR2 from the germline V gene are MDHEN and SYDVKM. V lost 4 bases to trimming and J lost 4 bases; unmatched junction nucleotides: 4. The CDR3 sequence is CASSSGTGRYGYTF. As DNA, the CDR3 is TGTGCCAGCAGTTCCGGGACAGGGCGCTATGGCTACACCTTC.

The CDR3 DNA sequence: TGTGCCAGCTCACAAACAGGTGGTGGGGCCAACGTCCTGACTTTC. Its translation is CASSQTGGGANVLTF. This chain uses TRBV18 with TRBJ2-6, with D perhaps TRBD1 (5 bases). The CDR3 loop spans 15 amino acids. Trimming shortened V by 4 bases and J by 3 bases, and 10 bases separated the two germline ends. Looked up from germline, CDR1 is KGHSH and CDR2 is LQKENI. The variable domain in full, completed from reference TRBV18 and TRBJ2-6, reads NAGVMQNPRHLVRRRGQEARLRCSPMKGHSHVYWYRQLPEEGLKFMVYLQKENIIDESGMPKERFSAEFPKEGPSILRIQQVVRGDSAAYFCASSQTGGGANVLTFGAGSRLTVL.

This clone was seen a handful of times. This rearrangement joins TRBV5-1 to TRBJ2-1; the match to TRBD2 covers 8 bases. This CDR3 is built from 21 residues. V shed 2 bases, J shed 1 base, and the junction held 20 bases outside the gene matches. The germline gives CDR1 SGHRS, CDR2 YFSETQ. CDR3 bases: TGCGCCAGCAGCTTACCCCTAGTGACGCAGCGGGAGTCAGGGTCCTACAATGAGCAGTTCTTC. The encoded protein is CASSLPLVTQRESGSYNEQFF. Drawing the rest from reference TRBV5-1 and TRBJ2-1, the complete variable domain is KAGVTQTPRYLIKTRGQQVTLSCSPISGHRSVSWYQQTPGQGLQFLFEYFSETQRNKGNFPGRFSGRQFSNSRSEMNVSTLELGDSALYLCASSLPLVTQRESGSYNEQFFGPGTRLTVL.

This clone was seen more than once but under ten times. CDR3 sequence reads: CASSEVLAGAVAKNIQYF. CDR3 nucleotide sequence: TGTGCCAGCAGTGAAGTACTAGCGGGGGCCGTAGCCAAAAACATTCAGTACTTC. J is TRBJ2-4 and V is TRBV6-1, with 11 positions matching TRBD2. Germline values: CDR1 MNHNS, CDR2 SASEGT. The CDR3 contains 18 residues. The trim removed 1 base at V and 0 bases at J, leaving 5 bases unmatched.

This clone was recorded a few times. V is TRBV27 and J is TRBJ2-3; TRBD2 matches 11 bases. J gave up 9 bases and V 2 bases, and 4 bases lay outside the gene matches. CDR3 length: 14 residues. Germline-derived CDR1 and CDR2 are MNHEY and SMNVEV (reference sequence). The DNA of the CDR3 is TGTGCCAGCAGTTTAAGTCTAGCGGGAGGCACGCAGTATTTT. This gives the protein CASSLSLAGGTQYF.